The 29 T cell receptor beta chains below all came from one sample that was sequenced in a study of cytomegalovirus exposure and HLA in healthy donors. Vbeta (60) and Jbeta (13) primers were used in the PCR. The method was immunoSEQ multiplex PCR; TCRdb's version includes in-frame clones alone and lacks a portion of them. This table holds about 110,000 clones, around three quarters found once. Sequencing was carried out using PBMCs. These TCRs come from a boy aged 5-17 years in good health and CMV-seronegative.

This clone has a handful of counts. A junction boundary mismatches the germline segment, possibly from a read error. CDR3 amino acids: CSVDGLGSVTQHF. CDR3 bases: TGCAGCGTTGATGGGCTTGGTAGTGTGACCCAGCACTTC. The genes are TRBV29-1 and TRBJ2-5; D is unclear. Germline lookup yields CDR1 SQVTM and CDR2 ANQGSEA. The CDR3 consists of 13 residues.

This clone was seen once. The V call is TRBV18, the J call TRBJ1-5; possible D gene TRBD1, 5 bases. From germline, CDR1 is KGHSH and CDR2 LQKENI. Trimming took off 3 bases at V and 0 bases at J, with 18 bases between the two ends. The CDR3 spans 18 residues. The CDR3 nucleotides read TGTGCCAGCTCACCTAGGTCCAGGGCGGAATATAGCAATCAGCCCCAGCATTTT. This translates into CASSPRSRAEYSNQPQHF.

This clone occurred once. V usage is TRBV7-9 and J usage is TRBJ2-3; D remains unclear. V lost 3 bases to trimming and J lost 2 bases, with 6 bases between them. From germline, CDR1 is SEHNR and CDR2 FQNEAQ (reference sequence). CDR3 length: 13 amino acids. The CDR3: CASSLTYTDTQYF. The CDR3 nucleotides are TGTGCCAGCAGCTTGACTTACACAGATACGCAGTATTTT.

This clone was found once. The rearrangement links TRBV4-3 to TRBJ1-3; D is possibly TRBD1 (6 bases). V was clipped by 2 bases and J by 4 bases, with 12 bases between them. The CDR3 length is 15 residues. Per the germline V gene, CDR1 is LGHNA and CDR2 is YSLEER. The CDR3 DNA reads TGCGCCAGCAGCCAACAGGACAGCCCAGGAAACACCATATATTTT. As protein: CASSQQDSPGNTIYF.

This sequence joins TRBV30 and TRBJ1-2; possibly TRBD1 for D (5 bases). The CDR3 totals 15 residues. Trimming took off 0 bases at V and 6 bases at J, with 17 bases between the two ends. Germline V gene lookup returns CDR1 GTSNPN and CDR2 SVGIG (reference sequence). The CDR3 is CAWSVIRTTTNGYTF. CDR3 DNA: TGTGCCTGGAGTGTGATCAGGACAACAACGAATGGCTACACCTTC.

J is TRBJ2-3 and V is TRBV7-2; D may be TRBD2 (6 bases). Trimming cost V 2 bases and J 0 bases, with 9 bases left between them. Germline CDR1 and CDR2: SGHTA and FQGNSA. This CDR3 has 15 amino acids. The CDR3 is CASSLHRGSTDTQYF. The CDR3 DNA follows: TGTGCCAGCAGCTTACATCGGGGGAGCACAGATACGCAGTATTTT.

The V gene is TRBV7-8, the J gene TRBJ2-1; TRBD2 matches at 8 bases. This CDR3 spans 16 amino acids. The V and J ends lost 5 bases and 6 bases, in that order; junction bases with no gene match: 12. Per the germline V gene, CDR1 is SGHVS and CDR2 is FQNEAQ. DNA for the CDR3: TGTGCCAGCAGCCGTGCCCGGCTAGCGGGTTTCAATGAGCAGTTCTTC. It codes for CASSRARLAGFNEQFF.

The chain recombines TRBV7-9 with TRBJ2-3; tentatively, D is TRBD2 (6 bases). Germline V lookup: CDR1 SEHNR, CDR2 FQNEAQ (reference sequence). The CDR3 has 16 amino acids. Deletions cut 2 bases from V and 7 bases from J, with 19 bases between. CDR3 coding DNA: TGTGCCAGCAGCTTAATGGCGGGGAAAGGCGAAAATACGCAGTATTTT. The encoded protein is CASSLMAGKGENTQYF.

The chain joins TRBV19 to TRBJ1-1, with 8 bases identical to TRBD1. V dropped 3 bases and J dropped 1; count of bases not matched to a gene: 13. Germline V gives CDR1 LNHDA, CDR2 SQIVND (reference sequence). The CDR3 length is 18 residues. DNA of the CDR3: TGTGCCAGTAGTATTGTGGGGACAGGTTGGGAGGGGAACACTGAAGCTTTCTTT. Its translation: CASSIVGTGWEGNTEAFF. The full variable domain, its missing parts supplied by reference TRBV19 and TRBJ1-1, is DGGITQSPKYLFRKEGQNVTLSCEQNLNHDAMYWYRQDPGQGLRLIYYSQIVNDFQKGDIAEGYSVSREKKESFPLTVTSAQKNPTAFYLCASSIVGTGWEGNTEAFFGQGTRLTVV.

V usage is TRBV7-2 and J usage is TRBJ1-5; TRBD1 is a possible D gene (5 bases). Per the germline V gene, CDR1 is SGHTA and CDR2 is FQGNSA. This CDR3 region has 15 residues. The V gene lost 4 bases and the J gene lost 4 bases, with 14 bases spanning the gap. The CDR3, as DNA: TGTGCCAGCAGCTCTGGGCCGGGGGGAAATCAGCCCCAGCATTTT. Translating it yields CASSSGPGGNQPQHF.

The chain recombines TRBV2 with TRBJ1-1, with 7 bases aligning to TRBD1. There are 14 residues in the CDR3. In germline, CDR1 is SNHLY, CDR2 FYNNEI. V trimming: 5 bases; J trimming: 1 base; junction bases outside the gene matches: 4. The CDR3 region has the DNA TGTGCCAGCAGTAGAAGACAGGGGAACACTGAAGCTTTCTTT. As protein: CASSRRQGNTEAFF.

This clone was detected only a few times. The DNA for the CDR3 is TGTGCCAGCAGCTCTTCAGGGCCTCCCAATGAGCAGTTCTTC. It specifies CASSSSGPPNEQFF. The V gene is TRBV7-3, the J gene TRBJ2-1; maybe TRBD1 (5 bases). Trimming removed 4 bases from V and 6 bases from J, with 13 bases in between. The CDR3 has 14 amino acids. Germline CDR1 is SGHTA and CDR2 is FQGTGA.

This clone was observed a handful of times. The chain combines TRBV4-1 with TRBJ1-6, with a weak D call TRBD1 (5 bases). Germline V lookup: CDR1 MGHRA, CDR2 YSYEKL. Between the trimmed V and J ends, which lost 0 bases and 10 bases, there was a span of 7 bases. The CDR3 runs 13 residues. The CDR3 reads CASSQDQGSPLHF. In DNA form, the CDR3 reads TGCGCCAGCAGCCAAGATCAGGGCTCACCCCTCCACTTT.

V usage is TRBV28 and J usage is TRBJ2-7; 7 bases match TRBD1. The V gene's germline CDR1 is MDHEN and CDR2 SYDVKM. There are 15 residues in the CDR3. J lost 7 bases, V lost 6 bases, and 15 bases had no gene match. CDR3: CASSGQATSEEEQYF. The CDR3 DNA reads as TGTGCCAGCAGCGGACAGGCCACTTCAGAGGAAGAGCAGTACTTC.

V is TRBV2 and J is TRBJ1-4, with 7 bases lining up with TRBD1. The CDR3 length is 13 residues. V shed 2 bases, J shed 8 bases, and the junction held 2 bases outside the gene matches. Germline values: CDR1 SNHLY, CDR2 FYNNEI. The chain's CDR3 is CASSEQGEEKLFF. CDR3 coding DNA: TGTGCCAGCAGTGAACAGGGGGAAGAAAAACTGTTTTTT.

This clone occurred a few times. The V gene is TRBV25-1, the J gene TRBJ2-5; D perhaps matches TRBD2 (5 bases). V lost 4 bases and J 3 bases, leaving 6 bases between the germline ends. The V gene's germline CDR1 is MGHDK and CDR2 SYGVNS. The CDR3 length is 12 residues. CDR3 sequence reads: CASSAGEETQYF. In nucleotides, the CDR3 is TGTGCCAGCAGTGCCGGGGAAGAGACCCAGTACTTC.

The chain employs TRBV7-2 and TRBJ1-2; no clear D gene. The CDR3 runs 14 residues. The V and J ends lost 3 bases and 11 bases respectively, with 19 bases between them. Germline V gene data show CDR1 as SGHTA and CDR2 as FQGNSA. DNA for the CDR3: TGTGCCAGCAGCTTGCGGCCCCTAACTACGAGGTACACCTTC. Translation gives CASSLRPLTTRYTF. The variable domain in full, completed from reference TRBV7-2 and TRBJ1-2, reads GAGVSQSPSNKVTEKGKDVELRCDPISGHTALYWYRQSLGQGLEFLIYFQGNSAPDKSGLPSDRFSAERTGGSVSTLTIQRTQQEDSAVYLCASSLRPLTTRYTFGSGTRLTVV.

This clone was seen a single time. This chain links TRBV28 with TRBJ1-2; D not resolved. Trimming removed 7 bases at V and 4 bases at J, with 22 bases between. This CDR3 has 16 amino acids. Germline CDR1 is MDHEN and CDR2 is SYDVKM. CDR3 sequence: CASNPPGSNYIYGYTF. The DNA for the CDR3 is TGTGCCAGCAACCCCCCGGGGAGCAACTACATCTATGGCTACACCTTC.

V gene TRBV30 combines with J gene TRBJ1-6; the D gene is possibly TRBD1 (5 bases). From germline, CDR1 is GTSNPN and CDR2 SVGIG (reference sequence). V was shortened by 0 bases and J by 6 bases, with 12 bases between the two germline ends. The CDR3 loop spans 15 amino acids. CDR3 in amino acids: CAWSVDSRSNSPLHF. As DNA, the CDR3 is TGTGCCTGGAGTGTCGACAGTAGAAGTAATTCACCCCTCCACTTT.

The chain is built from TRBV28 and TRBJ2-1; D gene uncertain. Trimming pared 3 bases from V and 13 bases from J, leaving 13 bases between. Germline CDR1 and CDR2: MDHEN and SYDVKM. The CDR3 has 12 amino acids. CDR3 nucleotides: TGTGCCAGCAGTTTCAGACTGAGGTCACAGTTCTTC. This translates into CASSFRLRSQFF.

The rearrangement uses TRBV5-1 and TRBJ2-5; D uncertain. Germline CDR1 reads SGHRS; CDR2 reads YFSETQ. The ends were cut back, 6 bases at V and 2 bases at J, with 14 bases in the middle. The CDR3 contains 14 residues. The CDR3 region is CASTQAGTQETQYF. CDR3 in DNA: TGCGCCAGCACCCAGGCAGGAACTCAAGAGACCCAGTACTTC.

This clone has only a few counts. The V gene is TRBV5-4, the J gene TRBJ2-5; D may be TRBD2 (5 bases). The CDR3 spans 13 residues. Germline assignment: CDR1 SGHNT and CDR2 YYREEE (reference sequence). V shed 4 bases and J shed 4 bases, with 11 bases lying between them. The CDR3 is CASSKDFSETQYF. Here the CDR3 DNA reads TGTGCCAGCAGCAAGGACTTCTCAGAGACCCAGTACTTC.

This rearrangement joins TRBV2 to TRBJ1-6; D is ambiguous. The V gene lost 2 bases and the J gene lost 7 bases, with 3 bases spanning the gap. CDR3 length: 12 residues. Germline V gene lookup returns CDR1 SNHLY and CDR2 FYNNEI. The CDR3 sequence is CASSESNSPLHF. The CDR3, as DNA: TGTGCCAGCAGTGAAAGCAATTCACCCCTCCACTTT. Looking up the rest from reference TRBV2 and TRBJ1-6 gives the full variable domain: EPEVTQTPSHQVTQMGQEVILRCVPISNHLYFYWYRQILGQKVEFLVSFYNNEISEKSEIFDDQFSVERPDGSNFTLKIRSTKLEDSAMYFCASSESNSPLHFGNGTRLTVT.

CDR3 protein: CASSVVRQGNDGYTF. The CDR3 nucleotides are TGTGCCAGCAGCGTAGTTCGACAGGGAAATGATGGCTACACCTTC. The chain couples TRBV9 to TRBJ1-2; 7 bases agree with TRBD1. V lost 0 bases, J lost 6 bases, and 8 bases stayed unmatched. The germline V gene encodes CDR1 SGDLS and CDR2 YYNGEE. This CDR3 is 15 amino acids long. Variable domain in full (rest from reference TRBV9 and TRBJ1-2): DSGVTQTPKHLITATGQRVTLRCSPRSGDLSVYWYQQSLDQGLQFLIQYYNGEERAKGNILERFSAQQFPDLHSELNLSSLELGDSALYFCASSVVRQGNDGYTFGSGTRLTVV.

This chain uses TRBV11-3 with TRBJ2-6, with D uncertain. CDR1 is SGHNT and CDR2 is YENEEA in the germline V gene. The germline V and J ends were trimmed by 0 bases and 8 bases, with 2 bases remaining between them. This CDR3 is 12 amino acids long. The CDR3 DNA is TGTGCCAGCAGCTTAGATACCAACGTCCTGACTTTC. Its translation: CASSLDTNVLTF.

This sequence joins TRBV6-4 and TRBJ1-2; 9 nucleotides align to TRBD1. CDR3 length: 12 amino acids. Germline CDR1 and CDR2: MRHNA and SNTAGT. With 7 bases clipped from V and 7 bases from J, the junction kept 4 bases outside the gene matches. CDR3 bases: TGTGCCAGCAAACAGGGGGCGAGTGGCTACACCTTC. Translation: CASKQGASGYTF.

The sample holds a few counts of this clone. The chain joins TRBV9 to TRBJ1-1; weak D call: TRBD1 (5 bases). The CDR3 has 14 residues. Germline V lookup: CDR1 SGDLS, CDR2 YYNGEE. Trimming took 4 bases from V and 2 from J, leaving 12 bases between them. CDR3 in amino acids: CASSPGGPNTEAFF. The CDR3, as DNA: TGTGCCAGCAGCCCGGGGGGACCCAACACTGAAGCTTTCTTT.

This sequence joins TRBV19 and TRBJ2-1, with 7 bases aligning to TRBD2. From germline, CDR1 is LNHDA and CDR2 SQIVND (reference sequence). V lost 4 bases and J lost 2; bases outside the gene matches: 8. The CDR3 length is 16 residues. Written as DNA, the CDR3 is TGTGCCAGTAGTACCGGGAGGCCTGAGACCTACAATGAGCAGTTCTTC. It specifies CASSTGRPETYNEQFF.

The chain employs TRBV15 and TRBJ2-3; 7 bases are shared with TRBD1. V shed 1 base, J shed 4 bases, and the junction held 5 bases outside the gene matches. Germline lookup yields CDR1 LNHNV and CDR2 YYDKDF (reference sequence). This CDR3 is 15 amino acids long. CDR3 sequence reads: CATSRGQGSADTQYF. CDR3 DNA sequence: TGTGCCACCAGCAGAGGACAGGGAAGCGCAGATACGCAGTATTTT. Full variable domain (outside the CDR3, taken from reference TRBV15 and TRBJ2-3): DAMVIQNPRYQVTQFGKPVTLSCSQTLNHNVMYWYQQKSSQAPKLLFHYYDKDFNNEADTPDNFQSRRPNTSFCFLDIRSPGLGDTAMYLCATSRGQGSADTQYFGPGTRLTVL.